This section outlines one T cell receptor beta chain sequence together with its context. Its cognate antigen is unknown. These data originate in a study of vaccination and CD4 T cells after COVID-19. Once obtained from cultured CD4+ T cells, the DNA was sequenced using the Oncomine TCR Beta short-read assay. TCRdb called the PCR reads again in MiXCR, with one record for every CDR3 protein. This table has roughly 11,000 distinct CDR3 sequences, about 57% appearing once. Treatment defined: roughly 10-day PBMC culture with coronavirus spike peptide pools or control peptides (ViraFEST assay). This CDR3 spans 13 amino acids. Germline CDR1 LNHDA, CDR2 SQIVND (reference sequence). Trimming removed 5 bases from V and 1 base from J, with 6 bases in between.

V usage is TRBV19 and J usage is TRBJ1-5; no reliable D call. This TCR was sampled from a human donor who had recovered from COVID-19. Specimen: CD4+ T cells from blood, cultured in vitro. The CDR3, as DNA: TGTGCCAGTAGTTGGTGGAGCAATCAGCCCCAGCATTTT. Amino acids: CASSWWSNQPQHF.